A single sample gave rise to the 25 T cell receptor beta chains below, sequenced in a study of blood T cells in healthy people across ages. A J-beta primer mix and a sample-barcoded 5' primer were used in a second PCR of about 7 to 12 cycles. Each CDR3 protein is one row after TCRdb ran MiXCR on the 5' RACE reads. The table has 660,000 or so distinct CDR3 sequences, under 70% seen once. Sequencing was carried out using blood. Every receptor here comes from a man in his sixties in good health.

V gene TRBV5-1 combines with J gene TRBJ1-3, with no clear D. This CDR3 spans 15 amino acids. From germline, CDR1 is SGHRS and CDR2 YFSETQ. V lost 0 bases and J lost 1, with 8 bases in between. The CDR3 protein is CASSLAPGSGNTIYF. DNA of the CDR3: TGCGCCAGCAGCTTGGCCCCGGGGTCTGGAAACACCATATATTTT.

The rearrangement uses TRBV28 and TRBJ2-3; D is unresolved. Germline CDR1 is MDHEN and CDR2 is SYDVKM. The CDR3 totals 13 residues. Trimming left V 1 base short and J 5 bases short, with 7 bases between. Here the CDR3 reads CASSLYLGDTQYF. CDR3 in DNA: TGTGCCAGCAGTTTATACCTAGGAGATACGCAGTATTTT.

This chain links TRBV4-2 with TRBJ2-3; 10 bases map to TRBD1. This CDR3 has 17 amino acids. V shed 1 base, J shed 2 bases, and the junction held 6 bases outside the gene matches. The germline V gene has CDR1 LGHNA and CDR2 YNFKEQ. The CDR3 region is CASSQVRTGGYTDTQYF. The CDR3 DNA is TGTGCCAGCAGCCAAGTGCGGACAGGGGGTTACACAGATACGCAGTATTTT.

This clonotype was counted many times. The CDR3 coding sequence is TGTGCCAGCAGCCAAGATCGGGGGGGCTCCTACAATGAGCAGTTCTTC. This codes for CASSQDRGGSYNEQFF. V and J are TRBV4-2 and TRBJ2-1; 8 nucleotides match TRBD2. Germline V gene sequence: CDR1 LGHNA, CDR2 YNFKEQ. The CDR3 has 16 residues. J gave up 0 bases and V 0 bases, and 1 base lay outside the gene matches.

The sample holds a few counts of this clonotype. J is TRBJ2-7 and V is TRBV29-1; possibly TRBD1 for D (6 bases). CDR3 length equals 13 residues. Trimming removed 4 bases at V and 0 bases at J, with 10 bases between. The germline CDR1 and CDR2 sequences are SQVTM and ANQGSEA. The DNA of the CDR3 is TGCAGCGTTGGGCTGACAGGCTCCTACGAGCAGTACTTC. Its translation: CSVGLTGSYEQYF.

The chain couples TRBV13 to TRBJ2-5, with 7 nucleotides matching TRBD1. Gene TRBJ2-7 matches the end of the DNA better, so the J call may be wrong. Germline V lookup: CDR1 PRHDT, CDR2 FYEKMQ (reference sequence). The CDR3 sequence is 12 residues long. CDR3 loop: CASSYGQVEQYF. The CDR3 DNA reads TGTGCCAGCAGCTACGGACAGGTCGAGCAGTACTTC.

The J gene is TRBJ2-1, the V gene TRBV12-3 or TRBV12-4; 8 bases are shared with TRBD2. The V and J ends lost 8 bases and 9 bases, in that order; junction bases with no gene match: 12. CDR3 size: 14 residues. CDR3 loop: CASERGTSRGEQFF. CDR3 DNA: TGTGCCAGCGAGCGGGGGACTAGTAGGGGTGAGCAGTTCTTC.

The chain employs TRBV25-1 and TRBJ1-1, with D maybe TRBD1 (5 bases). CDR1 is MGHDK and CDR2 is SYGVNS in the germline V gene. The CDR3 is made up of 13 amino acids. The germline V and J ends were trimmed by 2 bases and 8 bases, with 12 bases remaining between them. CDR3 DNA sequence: TGTGCCAGCAGTGAAGGGACCGCCCCAGAAGCTTTCTTT. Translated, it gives CASSEGTAPEAFF.

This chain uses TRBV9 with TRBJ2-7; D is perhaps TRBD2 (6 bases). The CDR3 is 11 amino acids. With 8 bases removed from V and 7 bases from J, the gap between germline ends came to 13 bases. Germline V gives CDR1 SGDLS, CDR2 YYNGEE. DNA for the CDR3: TGTGCCAGTGGGGGACTGGGTGAGCAGTACTTC. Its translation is CASGGLGEQYF.

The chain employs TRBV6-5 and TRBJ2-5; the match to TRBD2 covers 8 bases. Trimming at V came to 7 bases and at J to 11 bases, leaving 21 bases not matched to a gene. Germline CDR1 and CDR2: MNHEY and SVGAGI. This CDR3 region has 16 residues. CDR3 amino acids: CASKFGSRGGLNEQYF. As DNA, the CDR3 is TGTGCCAGCAAATTTGGGTCTCGGGGGGGCCTCAATGAGCAGTACTTC.

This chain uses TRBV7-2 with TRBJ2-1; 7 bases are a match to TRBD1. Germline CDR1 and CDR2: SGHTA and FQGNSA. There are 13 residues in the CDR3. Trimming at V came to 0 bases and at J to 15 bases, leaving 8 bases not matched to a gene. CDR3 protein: CASSLASRQGWFF. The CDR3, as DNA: TGTGCCAGCAGCTTAGCAAGTCGACAGGGTTGGTTCTTC.

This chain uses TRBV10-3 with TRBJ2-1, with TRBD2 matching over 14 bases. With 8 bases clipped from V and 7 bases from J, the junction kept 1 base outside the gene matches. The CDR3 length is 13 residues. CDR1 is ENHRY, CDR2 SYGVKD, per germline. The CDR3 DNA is TGTGCCATCGGGACTAGCGGGGGAAATGAGCAGTTCTTC. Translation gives CAIGTSGGNEQFF.

CDR3: CSARTGGSTEAFF. The CDR3 DNA is TGCAGCGCCCGGACAGGGGGGTCGACTGAAGCTTTCTTT. V is TRBV29-1 and J is TRBJ1-1; TRBD1 agrees at 10 bases. Trimming took 7 bases from V and 5 from J; bases not matched to a gene: 7. Per the germline V gene, CDR1 is SQVTM and CDR2 is ANQGSEA. CDR3 size: 13 residues. The full variable domain, rest sourced from reference TRBV29-1 and TRBJ1-1, is SAVISQKPSRDICQRGTSLTIQCQVDSQVTMMFWYRQQPGQSLTLIATANQGSEATYESGFVIDKFPISRPNLTFSTLTVSNMSPEDSSIYLCSARTGGSTEAFFGQGTRLTVV.

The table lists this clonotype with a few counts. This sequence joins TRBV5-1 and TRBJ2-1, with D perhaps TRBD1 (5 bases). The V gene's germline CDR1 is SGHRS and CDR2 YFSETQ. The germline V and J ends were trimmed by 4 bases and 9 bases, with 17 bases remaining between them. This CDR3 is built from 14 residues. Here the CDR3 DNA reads TGCGCCAGCAGCCCCACGCAGCAGGGTGGTGAGCAGTTCTTC. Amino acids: CASSPTQQGGEQFF.

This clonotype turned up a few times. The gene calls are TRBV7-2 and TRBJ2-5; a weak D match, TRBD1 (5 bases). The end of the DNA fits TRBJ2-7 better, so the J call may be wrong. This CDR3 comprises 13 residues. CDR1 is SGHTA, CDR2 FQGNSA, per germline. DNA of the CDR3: TGTGCCAGCAGCGCAGGGTTTAGGTACGAGCAGTACTTC. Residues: CASSAGFRYEQYF.

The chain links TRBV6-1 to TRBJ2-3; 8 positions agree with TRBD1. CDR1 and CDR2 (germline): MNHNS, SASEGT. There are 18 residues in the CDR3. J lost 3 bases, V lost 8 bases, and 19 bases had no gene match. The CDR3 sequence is CASSYAQGPTGGTDTQYF. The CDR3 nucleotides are TGTGCCAGCTCATACGCGCAGGGGCCTACAGGGGGGACAGATACGCAGTATTTT.

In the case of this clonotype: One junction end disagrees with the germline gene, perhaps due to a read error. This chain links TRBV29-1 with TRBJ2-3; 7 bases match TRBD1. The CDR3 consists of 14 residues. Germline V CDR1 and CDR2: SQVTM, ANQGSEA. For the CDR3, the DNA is TGCAGTGTTGTTTCGGGACAGAGCACAGATACGCAGTATTTT. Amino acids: CSVVSGQSTDTQYF.

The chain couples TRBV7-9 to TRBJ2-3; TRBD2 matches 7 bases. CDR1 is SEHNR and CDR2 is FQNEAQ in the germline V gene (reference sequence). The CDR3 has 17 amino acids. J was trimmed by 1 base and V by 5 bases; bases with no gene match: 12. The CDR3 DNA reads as TGTGCCAGCAGCCCCGGGGAGGGCCCGATACGCACAGATACGCAGTATTTT. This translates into CASSPGEGPIRTDTQYF. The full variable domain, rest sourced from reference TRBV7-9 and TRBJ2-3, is DTGVSQNPRHKITKRGQNVTFRCDPISEHNRLYWYRQTLGQGPEFLTYFQNEAQLEKSRLLSDRFSAERPKGSFSTLEIQRTEQGDSAMYLCASSPGEGPIRTDTQYFGPGTRLTVL.

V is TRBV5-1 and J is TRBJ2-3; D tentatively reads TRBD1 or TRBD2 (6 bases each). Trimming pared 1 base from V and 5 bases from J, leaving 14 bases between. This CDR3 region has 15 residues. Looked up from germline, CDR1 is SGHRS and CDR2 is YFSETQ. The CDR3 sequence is CASSLNGGRIDTQYF. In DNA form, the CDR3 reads TGCGCCAGCAGCTTGAATGGGGGGCGCATAGATACGCAGTATTTT.

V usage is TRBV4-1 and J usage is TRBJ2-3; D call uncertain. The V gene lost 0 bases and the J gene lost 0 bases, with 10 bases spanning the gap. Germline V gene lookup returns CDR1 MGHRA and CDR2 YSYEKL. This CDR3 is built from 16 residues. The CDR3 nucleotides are TGCGCCAGCAGCCAAGATATGGATGCTAGCACAGATACGCAGTATTTT. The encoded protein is CASSQDMDASTDTQYF.

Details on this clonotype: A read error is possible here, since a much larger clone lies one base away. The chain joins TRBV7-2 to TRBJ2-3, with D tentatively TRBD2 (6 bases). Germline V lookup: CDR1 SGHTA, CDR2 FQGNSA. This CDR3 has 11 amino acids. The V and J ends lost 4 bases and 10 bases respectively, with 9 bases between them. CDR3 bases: TGTGCCAGCAGCTACCTAGCGTCGCAGTATTTT. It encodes CASSYLASQYF.

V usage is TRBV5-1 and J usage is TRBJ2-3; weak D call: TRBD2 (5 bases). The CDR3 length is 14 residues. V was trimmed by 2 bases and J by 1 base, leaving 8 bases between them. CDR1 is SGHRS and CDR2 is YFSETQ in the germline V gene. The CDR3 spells CASSFGLGTDTQYF. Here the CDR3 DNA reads TGCGCCAGCAGCTTCGGACTGGGCACAGATACGCAGTATTTT.

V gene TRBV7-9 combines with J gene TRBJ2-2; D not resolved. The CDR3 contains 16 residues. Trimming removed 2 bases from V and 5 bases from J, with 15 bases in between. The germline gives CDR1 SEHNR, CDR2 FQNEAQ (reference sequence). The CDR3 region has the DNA TGTGCCAGCAGCTTATCACTCGCCAGGCGGACCGGGGAGCTGTTTTTT. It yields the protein CASSLSLARRTGELFF.

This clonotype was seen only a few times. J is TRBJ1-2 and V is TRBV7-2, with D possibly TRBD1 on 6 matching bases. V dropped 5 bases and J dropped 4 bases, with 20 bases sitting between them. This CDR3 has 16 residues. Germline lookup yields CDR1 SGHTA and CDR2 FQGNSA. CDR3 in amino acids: CASSLGTRARGYGYTF. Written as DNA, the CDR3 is TGTGCCAGCAGCCTAGGGACAAGGGCTCGGGGCTATGGCTACACCTTC.

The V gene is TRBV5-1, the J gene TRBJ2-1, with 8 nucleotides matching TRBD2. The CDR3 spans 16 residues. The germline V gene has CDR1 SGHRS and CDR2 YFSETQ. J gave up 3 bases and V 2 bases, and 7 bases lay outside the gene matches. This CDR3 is CASSLRTSRGYNEQFF. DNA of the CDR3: TGCGCCAGCAGCTTAAGGACTAGCCGCGGCTACAATGAGCAGTTCTTC.